The text below deals with one T cell receptor beta chain. The target antigen is unknown. The sample is drawn from a study of cytomegalovirus exposure and HLA in healthy donors. The study's findings and limits: The classifier reportedly diagnosed cytomegalovirus status with high sensitivity and specificity.

Some clones are missing from TCRdb's copy, which holds only in-frame ones; the method was immunoSEQ multiplex PCR. Among over 65,000 clones listed, around 94% were seen once. There are 15 residues in the CDR3. Germline loops: CDR1 SGHTA, CDR2 FQGTGA. The V end lost 2 bases, the J end lost 2 bases, and 13 bases lay between the germline ends. The clonotype comes from a woman between 18 and 29 years old in good health and CMV-seropositive. J is TRBJ2-7 and V is TRBV7-3; D remains ambiguous. The source material was PBMCs. CDR3 in DNA: TGTGCCAGCAGCTTAGGGCTCGGCCCCCCCTACGAGCAGTACTTC. It translates to CASSLGLGPPYEQYF.